The next 14 T cell receptor beta chains were all read from a single sample in a study of T cell responses to AZD1222 COVID-19 vaccine. Produced via immunoSEQ multiplex PCR; TCRdb's table is partial and in-frame only. Altogether 53,000 or so clones are present, 75% to 90% being singletons, with the ten largest covering about 21%. The sequencing here drew on peripheral blood, taken on day 0 of MenACWY control vaccination. Source of these receptors: an adult in good health.

The chain recombines TRBV5-1 with TRBJ2-1, with 10 bases identical to TRBD1. The CDR3 is made up of 14 amino acids. Looked up from germline, CDR1 is SGHRS and CDR2 is YFSETQ. J lost 7 bases, V lost 6 bases, and 7 bases had no gene match. CDR3: CASKIGTGDNEQFF. CDR3 coding DNA: TGCGCCAGCAAGATAGGGACAGGGGATAATGAGCAGTTCTTC.

The V call is TRBV6-5, the J call TRBJ1-4; TRBD1 agrees at 7 bases. After removal of 6 bases from V and 5 bases from J, the junction contained 6 bases not matched to a gene. Germline V CDR1 and CDR2: MNHEY, SVGAGI. The length of the CDR3 is 14 residues. The CDR3 DNA reads TGTGCCAGCAGCGCCGGGACAGAGAATGAAAAACTGTTTTTT. Encoded protein: CASSAGTENEKLFF.

The V gene is TRBV20-1, the J gene TRBJ1-1; D remains unclear. Trimming stripped 1 base from V and 8 bases from J, with 8 bases between. The CDR3 has 11 residues. CDR1 and CDR2 (germline): DFQATT, SNEGSKA (reference sequence). CDR3 in DNA: TGCAGTGCTAGAGTACTAGCCGAAGCTTTCTTT. It is translated as CSARVLAEAFF.

A single count supports this clone. The chain carries TRBV28 and TRBJ2-7, with TRBD2 matching over 9 bases. CDR1 and CDR2 from the germline V gene are MDHEN and SYDVKM. The CDR3 contains 15 residues. The ends lost 3 bases at V and 6 bases at J; junction bases unmatched: 9. The CDR3 DNA sequence: TGTGCCAGCAGTTTTCCTGGCGGGGGGGGCCTCGAGCAGTACTTC. This sequence encodes CASSFPGGGGLEQYF.

This rearrangement joins TRBV18 to TRBJ1-5; unclear D gene. The CDR3 extends over 13 amino acids. Germline CDR1 reads KGHSH; CDR2 reads LQKENI. V lost 3 bases and J lost 7, with 10 bases in between. As DNA, the CDR3 is TGTGCCAGCTCACCGGACCAGTCACAGCCCCAGCATTTT. Translating it yields CASSPDQSQPQHF.

The genes are TRBV7-9 and TRBJ1-2; TRBD1 aligns across 8 bases. This CDR3 contains 14 residues. Germline CDR1 and CDR2: SEHNR and FQNEAQ (reference sequence). The J segment lost 3 bases and the V segment lost 11 bases, leaving 11 bases of the junction unmatched. CDR3 sequence reads: CAAEGTGGDYGYTF. Written as DNA, the CDR3 is TGTGCCGCGGAGGGCACAGGGGGAGACTATGGCTACACCTTC.

This chain links TRBV19 with TRBJ1-5, with no clear D. CDR1 is LNHDA, CDR2 SQIVND, per germline (reference sequence). The CDR3 has 14 amino acids. V was cut by 3 bases and J by 1 base, with 7 bases left in between. The CDR3: CASSIVGSNQPQHF. CDR3 nucleotide sequence: TGTGCCAGTAGTATCGTGGGCAGCAATCAGCCCCAGCATTTT.

The sample holds one count of this clone. This chain uses TRBV12-3 or TRBV12-4 with TRBJ1-2, with unresolved D. Trimming cost V 3 bases and J 4 bases, with 6 bases left between them. The CDR3 totals 12 residues. In DNA form, the CDR3 reads TGTGCCAGCAGTTTTGTTCTCTATGGCTACACCTTC. It is translated as CASSFVLYGYTF.

The rearrangement uses TRBV28 and TRBJ1-5, with TRBD1 matching over 9 bases. CDR1 and CDR2 from the germline V gene are MDHEN and SYDVKM. V was pared by 5 bases and J by 1 base, with 6 bases of the junction left unmatched. CDR3 size: 16 residues. CDR3 residues: CASSPYGQGSNQPQHF. CDR3 nucleotide sequence: TGTGCCAGCAGTCCTTACGGACAGGGGAGCAATCAGCCCCAGCATTTT.

The chain employs TRBV28 and TRBJ2-5; 8 positions match TRBD2. The V segment lost 6 bases and the J segment 1 base; nucleotides outside the gene matches: 7. The CDR3 covers 15 residues. Germline assignment: CDR1 MDHEN and CDR2 SYDVKM. CDR3 residues: CASSPFGGGQETQYF. DNA of the CDR3: TGTGCCAGCAGCCCATTCGGGGGGGGCCAAGAGACCCAGTACTTC. The complete variable domain, with remaining parts taken from reference TRBV28 and TRBJ2-5, reads DVKVTQSSRYLVKRTGEKVFLECVQDMDHENMFWYRQDPGLGLRLIYFSYDVKMKEKGDIPEGYSVSREKKERFSLILESASTNQTSMYLCASSPFGGGQETQYFGPGTRLLVL.

The chain is built from TRBV9 and TRBJ2-1, with 10 positions matching TRBD2. This CDR3 has 17 amino acids. V gave up 0 bases and J gave up 3 bases; unmatched junction bases: 6. CDR1 is SGDLS and CDR2 is YYNGEE in the germline V gene. The chain's CDR3 is CASSVDPSGSLYNEQFF. For the CDR3, the DNA is TGTGCCAGCAGCGTAGATCCTAGCGGGAGTCTCTACAATGAGCAGTTCTTC.

This clone was seen a handful of times. The DNA of the CDR3 is TGCAGCTACCTAACTAGCGGCTACGAGCAGTACTTC. It codes for CSYLTSGYEQYF. The chain has TRBV29-1 and TRBJ2-7; 8 bases line up with TRBD2. Germline trimming cut 8 bases from V and 3 bases from J; bases unmatched to any gene: 6. Germline values: CDR1 SQVTM, CDR2 ANQGSEA. This CDR3 is built from 12 residues.

This chain uses TRBV30 with TRBJ2-4, with TRBD1 matching over 9 bases. CDR1 is GTSNPN and CDR2 is SVGIG in the germline V gene (reference sequence). This CDR3 region has 15 residues. Germline trimming cut 3 bases from V and 9 bases from J; bases unmatched to any gene: 12. For the CDR3, the DNA is TGTGCCTGGAGGGGCGGGGACAGGGATTTGAGCATTCAGTACTTC. It encodes CAWRGGDRDLSIQYF.

This chain connects TRBV9 to TRBJ2-1; 10 nucleotides align to TRBD2. V gave up 2 bases and J gave up 5 bases; unmatched junction bases: 13. This CDR3 is built from 18 residues. Germline CDR1 reads SGDLS; CDR2 reads YYNGEE. CDR3 protein: CASSVGLAGVWLHNEQFF. CDR3 DNA: TGTGCCAGCAGCGTCGGGCTAGCGGGAGTTTGGCTCCACAATGAGCAGTTCTTC.